This entry describes one TCR beta chain. Its antigen is not known. Two oligonucleotides, mixed equimolar, formed the beta constant-region primer covering TRBC1 and TRBC2. Ligated cDNA was amplified by four rounds of PCR with nested alpha and beta constant-region primers and SP2. The cDNA 3' end received a ligated single-stranded oligonucleotide carrying the SP2 primer and a 12-nucleotide UMI. MiXCR was run by TCRdb on the UMI-ligation and nested PCR reads, yielding one entry per CDR3 protein. The sample shows around 140,000 distinct CDR3 sequences, about 23% of them seen only once. The data belong to a study of naive and memory T cell subsets. Whole-study findings and limits: A few larger clonotypes appeared in naive repertoires, especially CD8, possibly memory cells re-expressing CD45RA. Each distinct alpha or beta sequence counts as one clonotype. From naive to CM, EM and EMRA, diversity decreased and Gini increased. No ground truth validated the naive and memory repertoire findings.

This CDR3 region has 13 residues. V was pared by 4 bases and J by 1 base, with 8 bases between. The germline gives CDR1 SQVTM, CDR2 ANQGSEA. The sample taken for sequencing was naive CD4+ T cells from blood. This TCR was recovered from a human donor in good health. This sequence joins TRBV29-1 and TRBJ2-1; D may be TRBD2 (5 bases). CDR3 DNA sequence: TGCAGCGTTGTTGGACTTTCCTACAATGAGCAGTTCTTC. Translating gives CSVVGLSYNEQFF.